These 2 T cell receptor beta chains came from one sample sequenced in a study of PD-L1 blockade in urothelial cancer. Time point specified: peripheral blood 6 weeks after treatment start. TCRdb keeps only in-frame clones here, not all; method: immunoSEQ multiplex PCR. The repertoire holds about 110,000 clones, with 75% to 95% as singletons. The source material was PBMCs, sampled around atezolizumab (anti-PD-L1) treatment. Source of these receptors: a man aged 55 to 70 with urothelial cancer.

V gene TRBV4-3 combines with J gene TRBJ2-3; D is unclear. The length of the CDR3 is 14 residues. Per germline, CDR1 LGHNA and CDR2 YSLEER. V was cut by 7 bases and J by 4 bases, with 15 bases left in between. Written as DNA, the CDR3 is TGCGCCAGCACCCCCGACTTGGTTCCAGATACGCAGTATTTT. Its translation is CASTPDLVPDTQYF.

The V and J genes are TRBV4-1 and TRBJ2-2; the D is unclear. The CDR3 runs to 12 residues. The germline V gene encodes CDR1 MGHRA and CDR2 YSYEKL. Trimming shortened V by 3 bases and J by 6 bases, and 5 bases separated the two germline ends. The DNA for the CDR3 is TGCGCCAGCAGCCATTCATCCGGGGAGCTGTTTTTT. It yields the protein CASSHSSGELFF.